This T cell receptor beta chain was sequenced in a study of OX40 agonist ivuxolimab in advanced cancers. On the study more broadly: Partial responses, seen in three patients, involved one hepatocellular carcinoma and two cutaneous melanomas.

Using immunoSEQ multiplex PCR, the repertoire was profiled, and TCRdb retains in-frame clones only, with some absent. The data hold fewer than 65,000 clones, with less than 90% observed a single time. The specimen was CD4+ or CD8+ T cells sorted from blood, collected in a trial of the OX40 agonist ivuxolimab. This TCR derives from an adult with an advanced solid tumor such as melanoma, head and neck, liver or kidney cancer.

Here the CDR3 DNA reads TGTGCCAGCTCACCTTCGGGTGACAATCAGCCCCAGCATTTT. Its protein is CASSPSGDNQPQHF. This sequence joins TRBV18 and TRBJ1-5; D is ambiguous. The CDR3 is made up of 14 amino acids. Trimming cost V 3 bases and J 3 bases, with 9 bases left between them. Germline V gives CDR1 KGHSH, CDR2 LQKENI.